This paragraph reports one T cell receptor beta chain. The sample originates from a study of blood T cell repertoires in COVID-19. Study as a whole: Both acute and convalescent COVID-19 samples were obtained from the United States, Italy and Spain. PBMCs, B-cell-depleted T cells, or T cells were the source of the cDNA or gDNA that made up the material.

Germline CDR1 ENHRY, CDR2 SYGVKD. The CDR3 loop spans 14 amino acids. V lost 6 bases to trimming and J lost 9 bases, with 18 bases between them. Per the study methods: Reference gene primers were amplified, and this amplification served to estimate nucleated cell counts. The assay was immunoSEQ multiplex PCR, and TCRdb's table has in-frame clones only and misses some. The DNA was the basis for D and trimming; V, J and clone size are from that table. The sample holds under 200,000 clones, 65% to 90% seen once. The source material was peripheral blood. This clonotype was obtained from a man between 60 and 75 years old with acute or convalescent COVID-19. This sequence joins TRBV10-3 and TRBJ2-1; weak D call: TRBD2 (6 bases). CDR3 in DNA: TGTGCCATCAGGTACGGGGCGGGATACGGTGAGCAGTTCTTC. Its protein is CAIRYGAGYGEQFF.